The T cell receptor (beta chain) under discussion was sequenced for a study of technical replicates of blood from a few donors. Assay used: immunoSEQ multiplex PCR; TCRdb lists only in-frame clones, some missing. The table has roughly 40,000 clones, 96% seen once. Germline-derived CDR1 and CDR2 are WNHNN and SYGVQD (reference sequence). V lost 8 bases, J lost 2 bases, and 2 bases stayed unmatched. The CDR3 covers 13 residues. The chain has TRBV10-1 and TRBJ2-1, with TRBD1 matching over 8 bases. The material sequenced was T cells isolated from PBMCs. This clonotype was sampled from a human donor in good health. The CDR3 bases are TGCGCCAGCTCGGGACAGGCCTACAATGAGCAGTTCTTC. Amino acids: CASSGQAYNEQFF.